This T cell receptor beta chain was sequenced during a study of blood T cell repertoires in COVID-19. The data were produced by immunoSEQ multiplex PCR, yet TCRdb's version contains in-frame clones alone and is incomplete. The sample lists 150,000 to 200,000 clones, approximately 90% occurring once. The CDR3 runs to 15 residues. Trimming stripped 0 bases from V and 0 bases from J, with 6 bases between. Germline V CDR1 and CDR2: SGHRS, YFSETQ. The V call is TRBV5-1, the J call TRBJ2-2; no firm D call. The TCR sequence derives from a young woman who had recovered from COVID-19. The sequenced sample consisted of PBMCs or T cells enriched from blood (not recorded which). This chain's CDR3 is CASSLGHTNTGELFF. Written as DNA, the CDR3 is TGCGCCAGCAGCTTGGGACACACGAACACCGGGGAGCTGTTTTTT.